This T cell receptor beta chain comes out of a study of OX40 agonist ivuxolimab in advanced cancers. Study-level background: Patients got intravenous ivuxolimab at 0.01 to 10 mg/kg every 2 weeks. Among those enrolled, mean age was 60 years (range about 23 to 85) and about 81% were male. Study-wide results and limits: Clonal expansion was among the lowest in partial responders at 0.1-3.0 mg/kg, especially CD8+. Clonal expansion by week 6 occurred in CD4+ and CD8+ blood T cells (at 0.1 to 3.0 mg/kg).

This table comes from immunoSEQ multiplex PCR, and its TCRdb copy is limited to in-frame clones, with some not included. The data contain approximately 60,000 clones, 84% of them singletons. Trimming took 3 bases from V and 0 from J; bases not matched to a gene: 7. From germline, CDR1 is ENHRY and CDR2 SYGVKD. This CDR3 has 17 residues. The count of this clone is one. Its antigen is not identified. The sequences come from CD4+ or CD8+ T cells sorted from blood, collected in a trial of the OX40 agonist ivuxolimab. The chain employs TRBV10-3 and TRBJ2-3, with TRBD1 matching 9 bases. This clonotype originated in an adult with an advanced solid tumor such as melanoma, head and neck, liver or kidney cancer. The chain's CDR3 is CAISDPLDRGSTDTQYF. The CDR3 DNA reads as TGTGCCATCAGTGACCCCCTGGACAGGGGAAGCACAGATACGCAGTATTTT.